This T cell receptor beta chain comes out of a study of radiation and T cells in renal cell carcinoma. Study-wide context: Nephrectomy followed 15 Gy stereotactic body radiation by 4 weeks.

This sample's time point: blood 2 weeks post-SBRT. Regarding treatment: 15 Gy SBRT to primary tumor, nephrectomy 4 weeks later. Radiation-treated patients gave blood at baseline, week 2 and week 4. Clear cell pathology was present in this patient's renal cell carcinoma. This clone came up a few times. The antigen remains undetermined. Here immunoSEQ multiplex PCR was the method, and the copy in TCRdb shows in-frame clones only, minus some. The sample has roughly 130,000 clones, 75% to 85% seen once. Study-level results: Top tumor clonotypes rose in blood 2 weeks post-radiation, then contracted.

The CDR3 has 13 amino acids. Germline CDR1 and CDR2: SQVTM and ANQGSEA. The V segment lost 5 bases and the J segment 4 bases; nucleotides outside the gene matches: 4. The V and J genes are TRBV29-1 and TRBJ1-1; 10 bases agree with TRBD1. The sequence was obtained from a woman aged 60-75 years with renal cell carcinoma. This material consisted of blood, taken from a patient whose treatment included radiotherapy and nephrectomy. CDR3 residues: CSVTRTGGTEAFF. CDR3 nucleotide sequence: TGCAGCGTTACTCGGACAGGGGGCACTGAAGCTTTCTTT.